Listed below are T cell receptor beta chains from one sample, sequenced in a study of cytomegalovirus exposure and HLA in healthy donors. Assay used: immunoSEQ multiplex PCR; TCRdb lists only in-frame clones, some missing. The sample consists of 150,000 or so clones, around three quarters of them appearing once. Sequenced sample: PBMCs. These receptors were collected from a man aged 35-49 years in good health and CMV-seronegative. The CDR3 runs from the conserved cysteine through the conserved F or W. A D gene is named only where the DNA matches it firmly. Only part of the rows carry a size: once, few, many, or a class if the clone is expanded.

D gene | J gene | CDR3 length | V gene | clone size | CDR3 DNA | CDR3 protein
NA | TRBJ2-4 | 14 | TRBV6-5 | NA | TGTGCCAGCAGTACCGGAGTGACCAAAAACATTCAGTACTTC | CASSTGVTKNIQYF
NA | TRBJ1-2 | 11 | TRBV6-1 | NA | TGTGCCAGCAGTGCCCCTTATGGCTACACCTTC | CASSAPYGYTF
NA | TRBJ2-3 | 14 | TRBV5-4 | NA | TGTGCCAGCAGCTTCTTTACTAGCACAGATACGCAGTATTTT | CASSFFTSTDTQYF
TRBD1 | TRBJ2-7 | 17 | TRBV28 | NA | TGTGCCAGCAGTCCTCTAATACTAGACAGGGATACCTACGAGCAGTACTTC | CASSPLILDRDTYEQYF
TRBD1 | TRBJ2-3 | 14 | TRBV5-1 | NA | TGCGCCAGCAGCGGACAGGGAGGCACAGATACGCAGTATTTT | CASSGQGGTDTQYF
NA | TRBJ2-7 | 14 | TRBV18 | NA | TGTGCCAGCTCACCGGCAGGGAAGACCTACGAGCAGTACTTC | CASSPAGKTYEQYF
NA | TRBJ2-2 | 14 | TRBV28 | NA | TGTGCCAGCATCTTAGGGGGAGGGAACGGGGAGCTGTTTTTT | CASILGGGNGELFF
TRBD1 | TRBJ2-3 | 16 | TRBV7-9 | NA | TGTGCCAGCAGCATTTCGACAGGGATCGGGACAGATACGCAGTATTTT | CASSISTGIGTDTQYF
NA | TRBJ1-1 | 11 | TRBV30 | NA | TGTGCCTGGAGTGCGGACACTGAAGCTTTCTTT | CAWSADTEAFF
NA | TRBJ1-2 | 14 | TRBV2 | NA | TGTGCCAGCAGTGAAGGGGGCGGGACCTATGGCTACACCTTC | CASSEGGGTYGYTF
NA | TRBJ1-6 | 16 | TRBV6-1 | NA | TGTGCCAGCAGTGACACAATAATTACCTATAATTCACCCCTCCACTTT | CASSDTIITYNSPLHF
TRBD1 | TRBJ1-2 | 14 | TRBV6-1 | NA | TGTGCCAGCAGTGAGGACAGGGCACTTTATGGCTACACCTTC | CASSEDRALYGYTF
TRBD2 | TRBJ2-1 | 16 | TRBV7-2 | few | TGTGCCAGCAGCGCCCCTAGCGGGAGGAGGAACAATGAGCAGTTCTTC | CASSAPSGRRNNEQFF
TRBD1 | TRBJ2-5 | 19 | TRBV7-6 | once | TGTGCCAGCAGCTTCCACCAAATCTCCCGGGACAGGGACCAAGAGACCCAGTACTTC | CASSFHQISRDRDQETQYF
TRBD1 | TRBJ2-2 | 18 | TRBV5-1 | NA | TGCGCCAGCAGCTTGGCGTTCCCGGGACAGGGGACGACCGGGGAGCTGTTTTTT | CASSLAFPGQGTTGELFF
TRBD1 | TRBJ2-2 | 17 | TRBV7-2 | NA | TGTGCCAGCAGCCCGGTTAGCCGGGACAGGGGGCACGGGGAGCTGTTTTTT | CASSPVSRDRGHGELFF
NA | TRBJ2-1 | 17 | TRBV6-4 | few | TGTGCCAGCAGTGACTCTTTTTCGCGGGCACCATACAATGAGCAGTTCTTC | CASSDSFSRAPYNEQFF
NA | TRBJ1-1 | 14 | TRBV27 | NA | TGTGCCAGCAGTGCGGGGGCGCGGGGCACTGAAGCTTTCTTT | CASSAGARGTEAFF
TRBD1 | TRBJ1-1 | 15 | TRBV28 | NA | TGTGCCAGCAGTTTAATCGGACAGGGATTCACTGAAGCTTTCTTT | CASSLIGQGFTEAFF
NA | TRBJ1-2 | 12 | TRBV11-2 | once | TGTGCCAGCAGCTTTGAGGGTAATGGCTACACCTTC | CASSFEGNGYTF
NA | TRBJ1-1 | 11 | TRBV25-1 | few | TGTGCCAGCCAACTCACGACTGAAGCTTTCTTT | CASQLTTEAFF